This TCR beta chain was captured in a study of shared clonotypes between healthy human individuals (TCRdb year 2020). Study-level background: Two women and a few men aged 18 to 49 years were included in the cohort. Leukapheresis yielded between about 0.85 and 9.5 billion PBMCs per donor. To increase sequencing depth and limit assay-specific biases, TCR repertoire library preparation and sequencing were carried out by different laboratories using diverse techniques. Blood TCR repertoires of five healthy adults were deeply sequenced to estimate repertoire size and the extent of clonotype sharing between individuals. Paper-wide results and their limitations: The small number of donors limited the genetic and exposure-history diversity represented. Only blood was sampled, and tissue TCR repertoires likely differ from those in blood. Pairwise subsampling led to the expectation that sequencing depth would affect the degree of clonotype sharing among donors.

Including cysteine and phenylalanine, the CDR3 has 13 amino acids. This entry keeps only the CDR3 DNA: 39 bases, framed from base 1. Cut back by 6 bases and 0 bases, the V and J ends lie 9 bases apart. From the germline V gene, CDR1 is SGDLS and CDR2 is YYNGEE. Note on this clone: It lacks a known antigen. No much larger clone is present one base from it, and per-base qualities are unavailable.

TCR CDR3 regions were amplified from genomic DNA by multiplex PCR using the deep immunoSEQ assay. Extracted genomic DNA from each cell subset was distributed evenly across all wells of several immunoSEQ 96-well plates, and each plate was treated as a replicate. For unsorted PBMC, 300 ng of genomic DNA, equivalent to about 30,000 T cell genomes, went into each replicate PCR. Unsorted PBMC genomic DNA was sequenced across ten immunoSEQ deep assay plates. The purified libraries were quantified using a Qubit 3.0 fluorometer, sized with a Bioanalyzer 2100, and then quantified again using the KAPA Library Quantification kit. Every immunoSEQ 96-well plate was sequenced on a separate single-read 150-cycle Illumina NextSeq 550 flow cell. In the source study's methods: Because the immunoSEQ output included only junctional sequences and no quality scores, the filtering could not be the same as the filtering used for full-length reads. Sequences were annotated with PyIR, a Python wrapper for IgBLAST v1.9, and V/J genes and CDR3 were assigned using IMGT germline references. Reads were filtered out if the reads had weak V/J assignments (E-value above 1e-6), no CDR3, stop codons, out-of-frame junctions, or ambiguous translated residues. A V3J clonotype was defined by an identical inferred V gene, J gene, and CDR3 amino acid sequence. Percentage overlap between repertoires was calculated by dividing the number of shared unique clonotypes by the size of the smaller repertoire. Richness of each repertoire was evaluated using RTK rarefaction, the Chao1 estimator, and Recon v2.1 estimates of unobserved clonotypes. Sourced from immuneACCESS, this table was stored by TCRdb with only in-frame sequences that have V and J called. A share of the clones is absent; for the studies checked, an unresolved V gene accounts for under half, and the remainder has no known explanation. V and J calls and clone size are as listed in that table; D and trimming were resolved from the DNA. The sample contains fewer than 550,000 clones, 75% to 80% of them found a single time. Under 15% of the sample is taken by the ten largest.

The donors were healthy, HIV-negative adults who had no recently reported acute infections or vaccinations. All donors were Caucasian adults living in Nashville, Tennessee, USA. For unsorted samples, about 87 million PBMCs were counted, and genomic DNA was extracted using the QIAamp DNA Blood Mini kit. After blood collection by leukapheresis, PBMCs were isolated using Ficoll-Histopaque density gradient centrifugation and then cryopreserved in the vapor phase of liquid nitrogen. The specimen sequenced was PBMCs. The TCR sequence derives from a woman in her thirties or forties in good health. Some clones in this sample may be carry-over from other donors' samples. The rearrangement joined TRBV9 to TRBJ1-2; no D gene call is confident. The CDR3 corresponds to CASTREANYGYTF. The DNA reads TGTGCCAGCACCAGAGAAGCTAACTATGGCTACACCTTC.